These 22 T cell receptor beta chains were sequenced from one sample in a study of cytomegalovirus exposure and HLA in healthy donors. PCR used 60 Vbeta primers and 13 Jbeta primers. Profiling relied on immunoSEQ multiplex PCR, and the TCRdb table lists in-frame clones only, not all of them. Found here are 100,000 to 150,000 clones, approximately 72% of them singletons; the top ten hold about 3.1%. The source material was PBMCs. These receptors were taken from a human donor in good health.

V usage is TRBV18 and J usage is TRBJ2-1; D may be TRBD2 (6 bases). Deletions cut 4 bases from V and 0 bases from J, with 16 bases between. There are 17 residues in the CDR3. Germline V gene sequence: CDR1 KGHSH, CDR2 LQKENI. This CDR3 reads CASSLGDWPSSYNEQFF. The CDR3 DNA sequence: TGTGCCAGCTCACTAGGGGACTGGCCAAGCTCCTACAATGAGCAGTTCTTC.

V is TRBV7-9 and J is TRBJ2-1, with TRBD1 as a possible D gene (6 bases). V dropped 1 base and J dropped 9 bases, with 16 bases sitting between them. In germline, CDR1 is SEHNR, CDR2 FQNEAQ (reference sequence). The length of the CDR3 is 15 residues. The CDR3 nucleotides are TGTGCCAGCAGCTTAGGCCTAGTAGGGGGAGCTGAGCAGTTCTTC. This sequence encodes CASSLGLVGGAEQFF.

The chain uses TRBV11-2 and TRBJ2-7, with TRBD1 identical over 7 bases. Germline V CDR1 and CDR2: SGHAT, FQNNGV. This CDR3 has 14 residues. V shed 6 bases, J shed 0 bases, and the junction held 5 bases outside the gene matches. Here the CDR3 reads CASRLGQRSYEQYF. For the CDR3, the DNA is TGTGCCAGCAGATTGGGACAGCGCTCCTACGAGCAGTACTTC.

This clone came up a few times. V usage is TRBV10-3 and J usage is TRBJ2-1; 8 nucleotides align to TRBD2. The CDR3 extends over 16 amino acids. V shed 4 bases and J 9 bases; nucleotides not matched to a gene: 14. Germline CDR1 reads ENHRY; CDR2 reads SYGVKD. In DNA, the CDR3 is TGTGCCATCAGTGTGGGGCAAGCGGGGGAGTTCAGTGAGCAGTTCTTC. This encodes CAISVGQAGEFSEQFF.

The rearrangement joins TRBV29-1 to TRBJ1-1; 8 bases line up with TRBD1. V gave up 7 bases and J gave up 1 base; unmatched junction bases: 5. Germline CDR1 and CDR2: SQVTM and ANQGSEA. The CDR3 is made up of 13 amino acids. CDR3 coding DNA: TGCAGCGCCGAGGACAGGGAGAACACTGAAGCTTTCTTT. It translates to CSAEDRENTEAFF. Full variable domain (missing parts from reference TRBV29-1 and TRBJ1-1): SAVISQKPSRDICQRGTSLTIQCQVDSQVTMMFWYRQQPGQSLTLIATANQGSEATYESGFVIDKFPISRPNLTFSTLTVSNMSPEDSSIYLCSAEDRENTEAFFGQGTRLTVV.

The chain couples TRBV7-9 to TRBJ2-3, with 11 bases fitting TRBD2. CDR3 size: 15 residues. The germline V gene encodes CDR1 SEHNR and CDR2 FQNEAQ (reference sequence). The ends lost 6 bases at V and 1 base at J; junction bases unmatched: 3. In DNA, the CDR3 is TGTGCCAGCAGATCGGGACTAGCGGGCACAGATACGCAGTATTTT. Translated, it gives CASRSGLAGTDTQYF.

This chain uses TRBV7-2 with TRBJ2-5; 7 bases fit TRBD2. Gene TRBJ2-7 matches the end of the DNA better, so the J call may be wrong. The germline V gene encodes CDR1 SGHTA and CDR2 FQGNSA. This CDR3 has 14 residues. This CDR3 reads CASSVSSGGYEQYF. The DNA for the CDR3 is TGTGCCAGCAGCGTATCTAGCGGAGGATACGAGCAGTACTTC.

The chain couples TRBV6-5 to TRBJ2-3; 9 bases map to TRBD1. The CDR3 length is 15 residues. The ends lost 4 bases at V and 4 bases at J; junction bases unmatched: 6. CDR1 is MNHEY, CDR2 SVGAGI, per germline. This CDR3 reads CASSSPTGGPDTQYF. The CDR3 bases are TGTGCCAGCAGTTCGCCGACAGGGGGACCAGATACGCAGTATTTT.

This clone was found many times. The J gene is TRBJ2-1, the V gene TRBV5-6, with D unclear. V was cut by 2 bases and J by 8 bases, with 8 bases left in between. CDR3 length equals 12 residues. Germline CDR1 is SGHDT and CDR2 is YYEEEE. This CDR3 is CASSFVRDEQFF. CDR3 coding DNA: TGTGCCAGCAGCTTCGTGAGAGATGAGCAGTTCTTC.

As DNA, the CDR3 is TGCGCCAGCAGCCAAGAGGAGGCGATGGAGCAGTTCTTC. This gives the protein CASSQEEAMEQFF. This chain joins TRBV4-1 and TRBJ2-1; D possibly corresponds to TRBD2 (5 bases). CDR1 is MGHRA and CDR2 is YSYEKL in the germline V gene. V was trimmed by 0 bases and J by 10 bases, leaving 10 bases between them. The CDR3 is 13 amino acids.

In its sample, this clone was seen a few times. The CDR3 spells CASSLKATGGFGYTF. DNA for the CDR3: TGTGCCAGCAGTTTAAAGGCAACAGGGGGCTTTGGCTACACCTTC. The rearrangement uses TRBV28 and TRBJ1-2; 9 bases map to TRBD1. The CDR3 totals 15 residues. Germline V gene data show CDR1 as MDHEN and CDR2 as SYDVKM. Germline trimming cut 2 bases from V and 7 bases from J; bases unmatched to any gene: 8.

The chain combines TRBV29-1 with TRBJ2-7; TRBD2 matches at 11 bases. V was pared by 7 bases and J by 3 bases, with 8 bases of the junction left unmatched. CDR1 is SQVTM and CDR2 is ANQGSEA in the germline V gene. The CDR3 consists of 14 residues. CDR3 coding DNA: TGCAGCGCCATTTTAGCGGGAGGGTACTACGAGCAGTACTTC. It specifies CSAILAGGYYEQYF.

As concerns this clone: Mismatch with germline at one junction end may stem from a read error. The chain couples TRBV6-5 to TRBJ1-1, with TRBD1 matching over 7 bases. Germline CDR1 MNHEY, CDR2 SVGAGI. The CDR3 totals 12 residues. The CDR3 DNA reads as TGTGCCGGCAGTAAGGGACAGCTTGAAGCTTTCTTT. Translated: CAGSKGQLEAFF.

The V call is TRBV30, the J call TRBJ1-1; maybe TRBD1 (5 bases). The V and J ends lost 5 bases and 6 bases respectively, with 10 bases between them. The CDR3 is 11 residues long. Looked up from germline, CDR1 is GTSNPN and CDR2 is SVGIG (reference sequence). The CDR3 DNA is TGTGCCTGGGCCGACAGAGCTGAAGCTTTCTTT. Translation: CAWADRAEAFF.

The chain is built from TRBV6-5 and TRBJ2-5, with D possibly being TRBD1 (6 bases). V lost 4 bases and J lost 4, with 16 bases in between. The CDR3 contains 15 residues. Looked up from germline, CDR1 is MNHEY and CDR2 is SVGAGI. The CDR3 here is CASSSPGQPSETQYF. The DNA for the CDR3 is TGTGCCAGCAGTTCACCGGGACAACCGTCAGAGACCCAGTACTTC.

V and J are TRBV7-2 and TRBJ2-7; tentatively, D is TRBD1 (6 bases). The V end was cut by 4 bases, the J end by 2 bases, with 18 bases between. The CDR3 totals 16 residues. Germline V gene data show CDR1 as SGHTA and CDR2 as FQGNSA. CDR3 amino acids: CASSSLGWDTAYEQYF. DNA for the CDR3: TGTGCCAGCAGCTCCCTAGGCTGGGACACAGCCTACGAGCAGTACTTC.

The count of this clone is one. The rearrangement uses TRBV10-1 and TRBJ1-2, with TRBD1 identical over 9 bases. V was pared by 0 bases and J by 5 bases, with 7 bases of the junction left unmatched. Per the germline V gene, CDR1 is WNHNN and CDR2 is SYGVQD (reference sequence). The CDR3 contains 16 residues. The CDR3 nucleotides read TGCGCCAGCAGTGAGTCGTGGACAGGGGTATGTTATGGCTACACCTTC. It translates to CASSESWTGVCYGYTF.

This chain joins TRBV15 and TRBJ1-1; 8 nucleotides align to TRBD1. J lost 5 bases, V lost 1 base, and 6 bases had no gene match. Germline V gene data show CDR1 as LNHNV and CDR2 as YYDKDF (reference sequence). The CDR3 covers 15 residues. CDR3 loop: CATSRVKQGVTEAFF. CDR3 coding DNA: TGTGCCACCAGCAGAGTAAAACAGGGGGTGACTGAAGCTTTCTTT.

The chain is built from TRBV6-6 and TRBJ2-5; TRBD1 agrees at 8 bases. With V trimmed by 6 bases and J by 4 bases, 4 bases remained unmatched. CDR3 size: 13 residues. Germline V gene sequence: CDR1 MNHNY, CDR2 SVGAGI (reference sequence). The CDR3 sequence is CASSRTGRETQYF. The DNA for the CDR3 is TGTGCCAGCAGCCGGACAGGGCGAGAGACCCAGTACTTC.

This chain joins TRBV19 and TRBJ2-1; 14 bases map to TRBD2. Germline CDR1 LNHDA, CDR2 SQIVND (reference sequence). CDR3 length: 15 residues. J gave up 6 bases and V 3 bases, and 1 base lay outside the gene matches. In DNA form, the CDR3 reads TGTGCCAGTAGTATGGGACTAGCGGGAGTCAATGAGCAGTTCTTC. Translated, it gives CASSMGLAGVNEQFF.

The J gene is TRBJ2-4, the V gene TRBV2; 10 nucleotides agree with TRBD2. Germline V lookup: CDR1 SNHLY, CDR2 FYNNEI. V lost 6 bases to trimming and J lost 0 bases; unmatched junction nucleotides: 17. The CDR3 covers 20 residues. The CDR3 sequence: CASRLSGLAGETLAKNIQYF. The CDR3 DNA reads TGTGCCAGCAGACTAAGTGGGCTAGCGGGAGAGACTCTAGCCAAAAACATTCAGTACTTC.

The gene calls are TRBV6-5 and TRBJ1-5; 7 bases match TRBD1. This CDR3 spans 15 amino acids. V was pared by 4 bases and J by 2 bases, with 5 bases of the junction left unmatched. CDR1 MNHEY and CDR2 SVGAGI come from the germline V gene. CDR3 region: CASSSDRAGNQPQHF. The CDR3 region has the DNA TGTGCCAGCAGTTCCGACAGGGCCGGCAATCAGCCCCAGCATTTT.